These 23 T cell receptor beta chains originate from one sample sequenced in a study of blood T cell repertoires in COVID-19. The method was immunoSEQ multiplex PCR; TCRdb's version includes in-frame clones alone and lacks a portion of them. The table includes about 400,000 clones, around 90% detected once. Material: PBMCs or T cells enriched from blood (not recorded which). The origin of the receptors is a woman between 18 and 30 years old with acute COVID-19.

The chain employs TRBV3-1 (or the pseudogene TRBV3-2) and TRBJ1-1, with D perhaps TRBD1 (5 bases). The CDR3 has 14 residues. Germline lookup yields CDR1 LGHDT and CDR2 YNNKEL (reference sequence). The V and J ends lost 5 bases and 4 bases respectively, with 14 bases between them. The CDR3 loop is CASSSRAGSTEAFF. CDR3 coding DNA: TGTGCCAGCAGCTCGAGAGCAGGGTCCACTGAAGCTTTCTTT.

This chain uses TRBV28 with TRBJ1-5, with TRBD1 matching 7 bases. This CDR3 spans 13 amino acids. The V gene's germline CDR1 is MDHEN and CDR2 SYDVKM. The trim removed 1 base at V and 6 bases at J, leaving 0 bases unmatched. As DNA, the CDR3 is TGTGCCAGCAGTTTATACAGGGGTCAGCCCCAGCATTTT. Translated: CASSLYRGQPQHF.

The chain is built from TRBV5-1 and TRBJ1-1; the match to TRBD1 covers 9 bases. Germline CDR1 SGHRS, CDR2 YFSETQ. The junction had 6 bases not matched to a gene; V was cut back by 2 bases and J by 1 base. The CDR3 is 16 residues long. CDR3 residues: CASSLGTGSTNTEAFF. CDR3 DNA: TGCGCCAGCAGCTTAGGGACAGGGAGTACGAACACTGAAGCTTTCTTT.

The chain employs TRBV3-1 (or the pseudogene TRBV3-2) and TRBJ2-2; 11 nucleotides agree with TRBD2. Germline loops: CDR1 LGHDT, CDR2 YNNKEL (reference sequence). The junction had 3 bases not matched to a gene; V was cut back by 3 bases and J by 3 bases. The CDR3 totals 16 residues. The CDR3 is CASSQGLADHTGELFF. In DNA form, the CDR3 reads TGTGCCAGCAGCCAGGGACTAGCGGATCACACCGGGGAGCTGTTTTTT.

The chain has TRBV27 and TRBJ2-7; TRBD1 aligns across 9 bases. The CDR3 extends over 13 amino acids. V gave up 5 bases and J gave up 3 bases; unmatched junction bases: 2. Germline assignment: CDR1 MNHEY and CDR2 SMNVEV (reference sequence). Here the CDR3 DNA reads TGTGCCAGCAGTCAGGACAGGGGCTACGAGCAGTACTTC. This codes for CASSQDRGYEQYF.

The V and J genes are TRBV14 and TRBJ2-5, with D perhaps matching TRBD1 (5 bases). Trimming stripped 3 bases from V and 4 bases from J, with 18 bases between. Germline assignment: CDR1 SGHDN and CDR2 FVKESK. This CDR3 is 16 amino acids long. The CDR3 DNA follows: TGTGCCAGCAGCCAGGCTGGCCCAGGGTGGGCAGAGACCCAGTACTTC. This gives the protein CASSQAGPGWAETQYF.

The CDR3 bases are TGTGCCAGCAGCCCCTGGGACAGGGTGGATACGCAGTATTTT. It yields the protein CASSPWDRVDTQYF. The V and J genes are TRBV9 and TRBJ2-3; TRBD1 aligns across 9 bases. CDR3 length equals 14 residues. CDR1 is SGDLS and CDR2 is YYNGEE in the germline V gene. V lost 4 bases, J lost 6 bases, and 6 bases stayed unmatched.

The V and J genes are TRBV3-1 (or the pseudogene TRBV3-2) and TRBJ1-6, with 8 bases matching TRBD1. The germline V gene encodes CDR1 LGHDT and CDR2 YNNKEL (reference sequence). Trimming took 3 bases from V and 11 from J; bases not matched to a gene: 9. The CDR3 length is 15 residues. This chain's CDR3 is CASSQGTGGSAPLHF. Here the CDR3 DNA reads TGTGCCAGCAGCCAGGGTACAGGGGGTTCTGCACCCCTCCACTTT.

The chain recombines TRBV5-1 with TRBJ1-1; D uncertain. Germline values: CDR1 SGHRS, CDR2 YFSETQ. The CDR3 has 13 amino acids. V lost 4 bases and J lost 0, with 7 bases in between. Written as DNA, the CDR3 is TGCGCCAGCAGCGCCAGGATGAACACTGAAGCTTTCTTT. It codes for CASSARMNTEAFF.

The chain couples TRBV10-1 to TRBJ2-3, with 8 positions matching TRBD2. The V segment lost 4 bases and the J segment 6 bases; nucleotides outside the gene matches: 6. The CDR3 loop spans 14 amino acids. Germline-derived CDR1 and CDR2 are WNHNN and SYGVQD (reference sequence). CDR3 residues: CASSGGSGADTQYF. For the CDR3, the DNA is TGCGCCAGCAGTGGGGGTAGCGGGGCCGATACGCAGTATTTT.

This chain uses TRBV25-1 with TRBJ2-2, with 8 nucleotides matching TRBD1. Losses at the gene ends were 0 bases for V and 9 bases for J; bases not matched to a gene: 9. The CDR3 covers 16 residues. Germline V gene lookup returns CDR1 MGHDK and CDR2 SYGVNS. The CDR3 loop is CASSEYLWTGSRELFF. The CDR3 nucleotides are TGTGCCAGCAGTGAATATCTGTGGACAGGGTCAAGGGAGCTGTTTTTT.

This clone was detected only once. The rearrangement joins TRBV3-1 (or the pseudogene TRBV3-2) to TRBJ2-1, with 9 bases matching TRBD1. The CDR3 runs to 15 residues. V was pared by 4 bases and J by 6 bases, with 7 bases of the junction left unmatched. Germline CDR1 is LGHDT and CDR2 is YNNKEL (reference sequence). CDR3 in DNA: TGTGCCAGCAGCCCATGGGACAGGGTTTCCAATGAGCAGTTCTTC. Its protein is CASSPWDRVSNEQFF.

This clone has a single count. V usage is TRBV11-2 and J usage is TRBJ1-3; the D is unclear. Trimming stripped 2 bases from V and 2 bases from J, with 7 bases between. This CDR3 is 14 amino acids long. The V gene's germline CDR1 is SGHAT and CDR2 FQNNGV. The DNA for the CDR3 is TGTGCCAGCAGCTTATCCGGGACTGGAAACACCATATATTTT. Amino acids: CASSLSGTGNTIYF. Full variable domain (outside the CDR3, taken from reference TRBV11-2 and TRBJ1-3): EAGVAQSPRYKIIEKRQSVAFWCNPISGHATLYWYQQILGQGPKLLIQFQNNGVVDDSQLPKDRFSAERLKGVDSTLKIQPAKLEDSAVYLCASSLSGTGNTIYFGEGSWLTVV.

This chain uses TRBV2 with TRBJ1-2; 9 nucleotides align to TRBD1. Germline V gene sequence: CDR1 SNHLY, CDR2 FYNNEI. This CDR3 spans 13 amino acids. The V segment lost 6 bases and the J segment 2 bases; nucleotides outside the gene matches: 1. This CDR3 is CASRGTGNYGYTF. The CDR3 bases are TGTGCCAGCAGAGGGACAGGGAACTATGGCTACACCTTC.

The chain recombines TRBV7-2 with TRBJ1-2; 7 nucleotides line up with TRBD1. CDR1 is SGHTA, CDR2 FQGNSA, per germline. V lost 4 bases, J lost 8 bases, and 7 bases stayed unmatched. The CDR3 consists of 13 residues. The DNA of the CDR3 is TGTGCCAGCAGCTCCAGGGGGTTAAGGGGCTACACCTTC. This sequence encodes CASSSRGLRGYTF.

Here the CDR3 DNA reads TGTGCCAGCAGAAAACTAGCGGGAGTTACAGATACGCAGTATTTT. Translating gives CASRKLAGVTDTQYF. The chain joins TRBV27 to TRBJ2-3; 11 bases agree with TRBD2. The CDR3 is 15 amino acids. The germline CDR1 and CDR2 sequences are MNHEY and SMNVEV (reference sequence). The V gene end was trimmed by 6 bases and the J gene end by 3 bases; junction bases not matched to a gene: 5.

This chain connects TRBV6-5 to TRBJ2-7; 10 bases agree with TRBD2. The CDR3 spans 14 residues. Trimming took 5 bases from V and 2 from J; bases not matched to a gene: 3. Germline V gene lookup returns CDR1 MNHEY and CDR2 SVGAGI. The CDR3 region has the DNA TGTGCCAGCAGTCTAGCGGGGGAACCCTACGAGCAGTACTTC. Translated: CASSLAGEPYEQYF.

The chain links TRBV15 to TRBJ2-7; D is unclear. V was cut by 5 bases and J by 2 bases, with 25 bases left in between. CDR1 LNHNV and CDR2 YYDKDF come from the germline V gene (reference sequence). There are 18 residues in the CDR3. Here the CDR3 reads CATSSPPRRGESAYEQYF. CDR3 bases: TGTGCCACCAGCTCTCCACCGAGGAGAGGAGAGTCCGCCTACGAGCAGTACTTC.

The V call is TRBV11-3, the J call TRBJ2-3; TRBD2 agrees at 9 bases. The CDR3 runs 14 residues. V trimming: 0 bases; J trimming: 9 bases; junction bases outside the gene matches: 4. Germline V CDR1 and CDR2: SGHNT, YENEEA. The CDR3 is CASSLEAGGPTQYF. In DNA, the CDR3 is TGTGCCAGCAGCTTAGAAGCGGGGGGCCCCACGCAGTATTTT. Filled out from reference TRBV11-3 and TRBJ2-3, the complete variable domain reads EAGVVQSPRYKIIEKKQPVAFWCNPISGHNTLYWYLQNLGQGPELLIRYENEEAVDDSQLPKDRFSAERLKGVDSTLKIQPAELGDSAVYLCASSLEAGGPTQYFGPGTRLTVL.

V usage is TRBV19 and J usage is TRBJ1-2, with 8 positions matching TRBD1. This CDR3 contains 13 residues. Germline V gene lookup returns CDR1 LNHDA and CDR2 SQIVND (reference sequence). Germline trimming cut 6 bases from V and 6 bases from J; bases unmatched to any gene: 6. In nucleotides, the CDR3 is TGTGCCAGTAGCTCAGGACAGGGAGATGGCTACACCTTC. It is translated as CASSSGQGDGYTF.

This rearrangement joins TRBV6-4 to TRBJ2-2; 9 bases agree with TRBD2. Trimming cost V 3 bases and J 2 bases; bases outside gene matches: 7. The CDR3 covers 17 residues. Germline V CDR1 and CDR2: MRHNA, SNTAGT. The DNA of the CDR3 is TGTGCCAGCAGTGAATATCGCGGGGGGGCCAACACCGGGGAGCTGTTTTTT. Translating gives CASSEYRGGANTGELFF.

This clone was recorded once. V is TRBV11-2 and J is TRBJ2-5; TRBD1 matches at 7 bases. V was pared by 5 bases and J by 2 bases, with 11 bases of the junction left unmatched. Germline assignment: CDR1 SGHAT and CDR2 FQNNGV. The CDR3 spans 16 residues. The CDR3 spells CASSPLSGQAQETQYF. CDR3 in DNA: TGTGCCAGCAGCCCCTTGTCCGGACAGGCACAAGAGACCCAGTACTTC.

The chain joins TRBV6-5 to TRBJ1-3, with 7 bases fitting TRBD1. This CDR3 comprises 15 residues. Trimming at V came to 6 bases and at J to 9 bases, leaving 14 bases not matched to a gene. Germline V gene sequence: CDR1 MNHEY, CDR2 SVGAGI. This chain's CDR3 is CASSRGTATGSTIYF. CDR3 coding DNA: TGTGCCAGCAGCCGAGGGACAGCAACTGGGAGCACCATATATTTT.